These 22 T cell receptor beta chains were all obtained from the same sample, sequenced in a study of T cell repertoires in ileal Crohn's disease. Repertoires were generated with immunoSEQ multiplex PCR, while TCRdb's copy carries only in-frame clones and drops some. The sample lists some 9,200 clones, about 80% seen once, with around 19% in the top ten. Time point reported: neoterminal ileum biopsy at postoperative endoscopy, about 6 months after surgery. Sequencing was performed on ileal tissue. These TCRs come from an adult with Crohn's disease.

With regard to this clone: The same CDR3 can be traced to other DNA sequences in this sample. The rearrangement uses TRBV25-1 and TRBJ1-1; D not certain. CDR1 is MGHDK and CDR2 is SYGVNS in the germline V gene. CDR3 length: 13 residues. Trimming cost V 2 bases and J 5 bases, with 9 bases left between them. The CDR3 DNA reads TGTGCCAGCAGTGAAATGGGCCGGACTGAAGCTTTCTTT. Residues: CASSEMGRTEAFF.

This CDR3 reads CATSTGGEGRLYGYTF. The DNA for the CDR3 is TGTGCCACCAGCACTGGTGGGGAGGGGAGACTCTATGGCTACACCTTC. The V and J genes are TRBV15 and TRBJ1-2, with D tentatively TRBD1 (5 bases). V gave up 4 bases and J gave up 4 bases, with 19 bases separating them. This CDR3 region has 16 residues. Germline CDR1 reads LNHNV; CDR2 reads YYDKDF (reference sequence).

The chain is built from TRBV5-6 and TRBJ1-2; D gene unclear. CDR1 is SGHDT and CDR2 is YYEEEE in the germline V gene. V lost 3 bases to trimming and J lost 0 bases, with 9 bases between them. The CDR3 runs 14 residues. The CDR3 protein is CASSSVTTNYGYTF. The CDR3 nucleotides read TGTGCCAGCAGCTCCGTTACAACTAACTATGGCTACACCTTC.

The V and J genes are TRBV30 and TRBJ2-6; maybe TRBD2 (6 bases). V shed 5 bases and J shed 4 bases, with 15 bases lying between them. This CDR3 has 15 residues. CDR1 is GTSNPN and CDR2 is SVGIG in the germline V gene (reference sequence). Written as DNA, the CDR3 is TGTGCCTGGGGGGGGTCCCCGGGGGGGGCCAACGTCCTGACTTTC. It translates to CAWGGSPGGANVLTF.

DNA of the CDR3: TGTGCCTGGGGGGGCGACGGCGGGGAGCTGTTTTTT. This encodes CAWGGDGGELFF. The J gene is TRBJ2-2, the V gene TRBV30; tentatively, D is TRBD1 (6 bases). The germline V gene has CDR1 GTSNPN and CDR2 SVGIG (reference sequence). With 5 bases removed from V and 7 bases from J, the gap between germline ends came to 11 bases. This CDR3 contains 12 residues.

The chain has TRBV19 and TRBJ2-3; possibly TRBD1 for D (6 bases). The CDR3 contains 16 residues. In germline, CDR1 is LNHDA, CDR2 SQIVND (reference sequence). V lost 7 bases and J lost 0, with 17 bases in between. CDR3: CASNTLSQGSTDTQYF. The DNA for the CDR3 is TGTGCCAGTAACACGCTGTCCCAGGGGAGCACAGATACGCAGTATTTT.

This chain uses TRBV6-1 with TRBJ2-7; possibly TRBD2 for D (5 bases). CDR3 size: 13 residues. CDR1 and CDR2 (germline): MNHNS, SASEGT. Between the trimmed V and J ends, which lost 8 bases and 3 bases, there was a span of 14 bases. The CDR3, as DNA: TGTGCCAGCGGTGTGCGGGCGGTCTACGAGCAGTACTTC. Protein sequence: CASGVRAVYEQYF.

The V and J genes are TRBV11-1 and TRBJ2-3; D gene uncertain. The V gene lost 5 bases and the J gene lost 6 bases, with 12 bases spanning the gap. The CDR3 contains 13 residues. CDR1 SGHAT and CDR2 FQDESV come from the germline V gene (reference sequence). DNA of the CDR3: TGTGCCAGCAGCCCTCCTTATGAGGATACGCAGTATTTT. Protein sequence: CASSPPYEDTQYF.

This chain uses TRBV5-4 with TRBJ2-3, with 11 bases fitting TRBD2. This CDR3 is built from 15 residues. V shed 3 bases and J 6 bases; nucleotides not matched to a gene: 6. Per the germline V gene, CDR1 is SGHNT and CDR2 is YYREEE (reference sequence). Here the CDR3 DNA reads TGTGCCAGCAGCTCCTCTAGCGGGGGGTGGGATACGCAGTATTTT. As protein: CASSSSSGGWDTQYF.

The chain joins TRBV6-5 to TRBJ1-4, with 7 bases matching TRBD1. With V trimmed by 8 bases and J by 8 bases, 8 bases remained unmatched. CDR3 length: 13 amino acids. Per the germline V gene, CDR1 is MNHEY and CDR2 is SVGAGI. The CDR3 region is CASRDQGVEKLFF. Written as DNA, the CDR3 is TGTGCCAGCCGCGATCAGGGGGTCGAAAAACTGTTTTTT.

This chain links TRBV6-1 with TRBJ1-1; D is possibly TRBD1 (6 bases). Germline V gene data show CDR1 as MNHNS and CDR2 as SASEGT. The CDR3 has 18 amino acids. Trimming pared 2 bases from V and 0 bases from J, leaving 19 bases between. Written as DNA, the CDR3 is TGTGCCAGCAGTGAACTTTCCTTTGGCACAGGGCTGAACACTGAAGCTTTCTTT. Amino acids: CASSELSFGTGLNTEAFF.

The chain is built from TRBV29-1 and TRBJ1-1; D may be TRBD1 (5 bases). Trimming pared 7 bases from V and 4 bases from J, leaving 10 bases between. The V gene's germline CDR1 is SQVTM and CDR2 ANQGSEA. The CDR3 covers 11 residues. The CDR3 protein is CSAQGFTEAFF. The CDR3 coding sequence is TGCAGCGCCCAGGGTTTCACTGAAGCTTTCTTT. Filled out from reference TRBV29-1 and TRBJ1-1, the complete variable domain reads SAVISQKPSRDICQRGTSLTIQCQVDSQVTMMFWYRQQPGQSLTLIATANQGSEATYESGFVIDKFPISRPNLTFSTLTVSNMSPEDSSIYLCSAQGFTEAFFGQGTRLTVV.

J is TRBJ2-7 and V is TRBV4-1; D uncertain. Germline CDR1 MGHRA, CDR2 YSYEKL. There are 15 residues in the CDR3. V lost 3 bases, J lost 5 bases, and 17 bases lay in between. The DNA for the CDR3 is TGCGCCAGCAGCCACTGTTTGACACCTTCCCACGAGCAGTACTTC. It translates to CASSHCLTPSHEQYF.

This chain joins TRBV5-6 and TRBJ1-5; 8 nucleotides line up with TRBD1. Losses at the gene ends were 4 bases for V and 5 bases for J; bases not matched to a gene: 11. The germline CDR1 and CDR2 sequences are SGHDT and YYEEEE. This CDR3 comprises 16 residues. This chain's CDR3 is CASSRRVTGAHQPQHF. The CDR3 DNA reads as TGTGCCAGCAGCCGGCGGGTGACAGGGGCTCATCAGCCCCAGCATTTT.

V and J are TRBV19 and TRBJ2-1; 8 bases match TRBD1. This CDR3 spans 16 amino acids. Trimming cost V 1 base and J 5 bases; bases outside gene matches: 7. Germline V CDR1 and CDR2: LNHDA, SQIVND (reference sequence). The CDR3 here is CASSIGGQGADNEQFF. The CDR3 region has the DNA TGTGCCAGTAGTATAGGCGGGCAGGGGGCGGACAATGAGCAGTTCTTC.

V gene TRBV29-1 combines with J gene TRBJ2-5, with a tentative D call TRBD2 (6 bases). The germline V gene has CDR1 SQVTM and CDR2 ANQGSEA. There are 12 residues in the CDR3. V gave up 4 bases and J gave up 5 bases, with 11 bases separating them. CDR3 bases: TGCAGCGTTGCGACGGGGGTTGAGACCCAGTACTTC. Amino acid sequence: CSVATGVETQYF.

This rearrangement joins TRBV19 to TRBJ2-1, with D perhaps matching TRBD1 (5 bases). Germline V gene sequence: CDR1 LNHDA, CDR2 SQIVND (reference sequence). The CDR3 has 13 residues. V lost 3 bases and J lost 8, with 11 bases in between. The CDR3 loop reads CASSITRVDEQFF. The CDR3 nucleotides read TGTGCCAGTAGTATTACCAGGGTCGATGAGCAGTTCTTC.

The chain links TRBV6-6 to TRBJ2-1; D unclear. Germline lookup yields CDR1 MNHNY and CDR2 SVGAGI (reference sequence). CDR3 length: 14 residues. V lost 2 bases and J lost 2, with 7 bases in between. The CDR3 nucleotides are TGTGCCAGCAGTTACCTAGGTCCCTACAATGAGCAGTTCTTC. Encoded protein: CASSYLGPYNEQFF.

V and J are TRBV7-2 and TRBJ2-5, with D maybe TRBD2 (6 bases). Germline V gene data show CDR1 as SGHTA and CDR2 as FQGNSA. Trimming left V 8 bases short and J 4 bases short, with 17 bases between. This CDR3 contains 14 residues. CDR3: CASGPGVLGETQYF. DNA for the CDR3: TGTGCCAGCGGTCCGGGGGTGTTGGGAGAGACCCAGTACTTC.

The chain recombines TRBV5-1 with TRBJ2-7; 7 bases are shared with TRBD1. Germline CDR1 and CDR2: SGHRS and YFSETQ. This CDR3 is built from 14 residues. Losses at the gene ends were 1 base for V and 1 base for J; bases not matched to a gene: 2. Here the CDR3 DNA reads TGCGCCAGCAGCTTGACAGGGGCTTCCTACGAGCAGTACTTC. Amino acids: CASSLTGASYEQYF. The full variable domain, rest sourced from reference TRBV5-1 and TRBJ2-7, is KAGVTQTPRYLIKTRGQQVTLSCSPISGHRSVSWYQQTPGQGLQFLFEYFSETQRNKGNFPGRFSGRQFSNSRSEMNVSTLELGDSALYLCASSLTGASYEQYFGPGTRLTVT.

This clone was counted a single time. V is TRBV7-9 and J is TRBJ1-5; no reliable D call. Between the trimmed V and J ends, which lost 1 base and 5 bases, there was a span of 15 bases. The CDR3 has 16 amino acids. The germline gives CDR1 SEHNR, CDR2 FQNEAQ (reference sequence). The CDR3 sequence is CASSLEGLGRYQPQHF. The CDR3 DNA reads TGTGCCAGCAGCTTAGAAGGTTTGGGCAGGTATCAGCCCCAGCATTTT.

A single count supports this clone. This chain joins TRBV2 and TRBJ1-2, with D uncertain. The CDR3 loop spans 14 amino acids. V gave up 4 bases and J gave up 4 bases, with 13 bases separating them. The germline V gene has CDR1 SNHLY and CDR2 FYNNEI. The CDR3 DNA is TGTGCCAGCAGTGGGCAGGTGGGTAGCTATGGCTACACCTTC. Protein sequence: CASSGQVGSYGYTF.